The T cell receptor (beta chain) described here comes from a study of T cell responses to AZD1222 COVID-19 vaccine. For the study at large: Both about-4-week and about-12-week second-dose recipients were combined.

This clone came up once. V lost 3 bases and J 1 base, leaving 5 bases between the germline ends. Looked up from germline, CDR1 is SSHAT and CDR2 is FNYEAQ (reference sequence). CDR3 length equals 13 residues. Data came from immunoSEQ multiplex PCR; TCRdb stores just in-frame clones and leaves some out. The table lists roughly 110,000 clones, approximately 89% of them singletons. This chain joins TRBV7-7 and TRBJ2-3; D not resolved. This sequence originates from an adult in good health. Sequences were derived from peripheral blood, sampled on day 0 of AZD1222 vaccination. The CDR3 sequence: CASSFLRTDTQYF. DNA of the CDR3: TGTGCCAGCAGCTTCCTCCGCACAGATACGCAGTATTTT. The full variable domain, its missing parts supplied by reference TRBV7-7 and TRBJ2-3, is GAGVSQSPRYKVTKRGQDVTLRCDPISSHATLYWYQQALGQGPEFLTYFNYEAQPDKSGLPSDRFSAERPEGSISTLTIQRTEQRDSAMYRCASSFLRTDTQYFGPGTRLTVL.